This is a list of T cell receptor beta chains from one sample in a study of regulatory T cells in long-lasting Graves disease. MiXCR, applied by TCRdb to the multiplex PCR reads, yields one record per CDR3 protein. The sample has roughly 700,000 distinct CDR3 sequences; approximately 29% are singletons. Sequences were derived from peripheral blood mononuclear cells (PBMCs), sampled when the disease was refractory, from a patient treated with antithyroid drugs. These receptors were taken from a female donor with Graves disease. CDR3s include the opening cysteine and the closing phenylalanine or tryptophan. The D gene is left open where the match is weak. Part of the rows lack a size; the others show once, few, many or a class for expanded clones.

>.|TRBJ1-1|TRBV18|TRBD1
CASSQGASYTEAFF
TGTGCCAGCTCACAGGGGGCATCGTACACTGAAGCTTTCTTT
>many|TRBJ1-1|TRBV6-1|.
CASSHPPKGRTEAFF
TGTGCCAGCAGTCACCCACCTAAGGGGAGGACTGAAGCTTTCTTT
>few|TRBJ2-7|TRBV30|TRBD2
CAWSPQLAGVLSSEQYF
TGTGCCTGGAGTCCCCAACTAGCGGGAGTTCTTTCTAGCGAGCAGTACTTC
>once|TRBJ2-3|TRBV12-3/TRBV12-4|TRBD2
CASSLTSGSGDTQYF
TGTGCCAGCAGTTTGACTAGCGGGAGTGGGGATACGCAGTATTTT
>.|TRBJ2-7|TRBV6-1|TRBD2
CASSEETSGAYEQYF
TGTGCCAGCAGTGAAGAGACTAGCGGGGCCTACGAGCAGTACTTC
>few|TRBJ2-7|TRBV20-1|.
CSATREPYEQYF
TGCAGTGCCACCAGGGAGCCCTACGAGCAGTACTTC
>many|TRBJ1-6|TRBV2|.
CASNTDNSPLHF
TGTGCCAGCAACACGGACAATTCACCCCTCCACTTT
>few|TRBJ1-5|TRBV15|.
CATSSDIGQPQHF
TGTGCCACCAGCAGCGACATAGGTCAGCCCCAGCATTTT
>few|TRBJ2-7|TRBV28|.
CASSLWRGDHEQYF
TGTGCCAGCAGTTTATGGCGCGGGGACCACGAGCAGTACTTC
>.|TRBJ1-1|TRBV5-5|.
CASRLDNTGIRDEAFF
TGTGCCAGCAGATTGGACAACACAGGAATCAGGGATGAAGCTTTCTTT
>.|TRBJ1-3|TRBV28|.
CASSPGGGGTTIYF
TGTGCCAGCAGCCCGGGGGGCGGCGGTACCACCATATATTTT
>.|TRBJ2-2|TRBV3-1|.
CASVTGTGNTGELFF
TGTGCCAGCGTCACCGGGACGGGAAACACCGGGGAGCTGTTTTTT
>few|TRBJ2-7|TRBV6-5|.
CASSYAAVRSGEQYF
TGTGCCAGCAGTTACGCGGCAGTGAGGTCGGGGGAGCAGTACTTC
>.|TRBJ1-2|TRBV12-3/TRBV12-4|TRBD1
CASRPGQAGIGYTF
TGTGCCAGCAGACCCGGACAGGCTGGGATCGGCTACACCTTC
>.|TRBJ2-2|TRBV5-6|.
CASSTPSSPGELFF
TGTGCCAGCAGCACCCCGTCGAGTCCCGGGGAGCTGTTTTTT
>.|TRBJ1-1|TRBV30|.
CAWRRQVSTEAFF
TGTGCCTGGAGACGACAGGTTAGCACTGAAGCTTTCTTT
>.|TRBJ2-5|TRBV28|.
CASSFPQGGVTETRYF
TGTGCCAGCAGTTTCCCCCAGGGTGGGGTCACGGAGACCCGGTACTTC
>few|TRBJ2-2|TRBV7-3|.
CASSSGVRGLDTGELFF
TGTGCCAGCAGCTCAGGGGTCCGGGGGCTCGACACCGGGGAGCTGTTTTTT
>.|TRBJ1-1|TRBV12-3/TRBV12-4|.
CASSLSPGQGNTEAFF
TGTGCCAGCAGTTTATCTCCGGGACAAGGGAACACTGAAGCTTTCTTT
>.|TRBJ1-3|TRBV12-3/TRBV12-4|TRBD1
CASTIRSFGQVSGNTLYF
TGTGCCAGCACCATCCGTTCCTTCGGACAGGTCTCTGGAAACACCTTATATTTT
>few|TRBJ1-1|TRBV3-1|.
CASSSRDRKTEAFF
TGTGCCAGCAGCTCTCGCGACAGGAAGACTGAAGCTTTCTTT
>many|TRBJ2-7|TRBV28|.
CASSLWAGSSDEQYF
TGTGCCAGCAGTTTATGGGCAGGTAGCAGCGACGAGCAGTACTTC
>many|TRBJ1-1|TRBV7-3|.
CASSSQRGRDAFF
TGTGCCAGCAGCTCCCAACGCGGGAGGGATGCTTTCTTT
>.|TRBJ1-1|TRBV19|TRBD1
CASSIGTGNTEAFF
TGTGCCAGTAGTATCGGGACAGGGAACACTGAAGCTTTCTTT
>.|TRBJ2-5|TRBV20-1|TRBD1
CSAPQITGTGGRETQYF
TGCAGTGCTCCCCAAATAACCGGGACAGGGGGCAGGGAGACCCAGTACTTC
>.|TRBJ2-7|TRBV27|.
CASSYSGQNYEQYF
TGTGCCAGCAGTTACTCGGGCCAAAACTACGAGCAGTACTTC
>.|TRBJ1-4|TRBV6-2/TRBV6-3|.
CASSYGNRREKLFF
TGTGCCAGCAGTTACGGCAACAGAAGGGAAAAACTGTTTTTT
>.|TRBJ1-4|TRBV28|.
CASSLTQHRSNEKLFF
TGTGCCAGCAGTTTGACCCAACATAGAAGTAATGAAAAACTGTTTTTT